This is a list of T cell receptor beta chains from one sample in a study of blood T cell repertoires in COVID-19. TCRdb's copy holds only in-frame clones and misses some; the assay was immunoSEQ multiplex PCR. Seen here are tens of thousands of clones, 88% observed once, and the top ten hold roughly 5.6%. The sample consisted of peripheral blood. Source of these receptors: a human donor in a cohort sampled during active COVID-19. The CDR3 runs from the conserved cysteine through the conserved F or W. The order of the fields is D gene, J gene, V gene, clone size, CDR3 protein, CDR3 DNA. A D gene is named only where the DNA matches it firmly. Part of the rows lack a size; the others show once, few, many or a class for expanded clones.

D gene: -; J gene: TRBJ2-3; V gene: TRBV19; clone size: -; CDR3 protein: CASSLGGGADTQYF; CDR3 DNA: TGTGCCAGTAGCCTGGGAGGGGGGGCAGATACGCAGTATTTT
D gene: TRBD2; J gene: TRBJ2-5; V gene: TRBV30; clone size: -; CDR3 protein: CAWMMAGGLETQYF; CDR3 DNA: TGTGCCTGGATGATGGCGGGGGGGCTAGAGACCCAGTACTTC
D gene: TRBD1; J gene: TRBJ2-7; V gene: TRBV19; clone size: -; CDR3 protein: CASSPGTGFYEQYF; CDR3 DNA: TGTGCCAGTAGCCCCGGGACAGGGTTTTACGAGCAGTACTTC
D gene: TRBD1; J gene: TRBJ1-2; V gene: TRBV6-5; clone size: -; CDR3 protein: CASSSDRGPYGYTF; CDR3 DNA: TGTGCCAGCAGTAGTGACAGGGGCCCCTATGGCTACACCTTC
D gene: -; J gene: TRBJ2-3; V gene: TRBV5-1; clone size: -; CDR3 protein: CASRGTDTQYF; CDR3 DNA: TGCGCCAGCCGCGGCACAGATACGCAGTATTTT
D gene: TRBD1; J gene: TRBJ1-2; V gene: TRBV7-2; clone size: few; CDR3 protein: CASSRDRGREDGYTF; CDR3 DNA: TGTGCCAGCAGCCGGGACAGGGGGCGCGAGGATGGCTACACCTTC
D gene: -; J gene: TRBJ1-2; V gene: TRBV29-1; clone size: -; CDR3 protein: CGDHSNYGYTF; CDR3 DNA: TGCGGAGATCACTCTAACTATGGCTACACCTTC
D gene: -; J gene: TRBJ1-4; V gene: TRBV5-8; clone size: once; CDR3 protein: CASSLVQGGNEKLFF; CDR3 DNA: TGTGCCAGCAGCTTGGTCCAGGGAGGAAATGAAAAACTGTTTTTT
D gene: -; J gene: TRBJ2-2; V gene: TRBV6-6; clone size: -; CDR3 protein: CASSPQRDTGELFF; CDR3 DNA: TGTGCCAGCAGCCCACAACGGGACACCGGGGAGCTGTTTTTT
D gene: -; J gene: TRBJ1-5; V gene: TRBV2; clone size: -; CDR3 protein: CASLGVGGQQPQHF; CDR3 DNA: TGTGCCAGTCTGGGTGTTGGGGGCCAACAGCCCCAGCATTTT
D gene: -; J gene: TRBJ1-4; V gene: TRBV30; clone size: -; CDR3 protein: CAWRVRGAEKLFF; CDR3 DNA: TGTGCCTGGAGGGTTAGGGGCGCGGAAAAACTGTTTTTT
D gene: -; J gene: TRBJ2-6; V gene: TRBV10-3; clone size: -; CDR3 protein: CAISESAGPGANVLTF; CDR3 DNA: TGTGCCATCAGTGAGTCTGCAGGGCCTGGGGCCAACGTCCTGACTTTC
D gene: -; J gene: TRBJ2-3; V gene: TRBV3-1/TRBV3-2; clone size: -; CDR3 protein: CASSPESWTDTQYF; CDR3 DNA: TGTGCCAGCAGCCCTGAGTCCTGGACAGATACGCAGTATTTT
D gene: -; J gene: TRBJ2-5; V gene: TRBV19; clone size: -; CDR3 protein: CASESPGETQYF; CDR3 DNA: TGTGCCAGTGAATCCCCGGGAGAGACCCAGTACTTC
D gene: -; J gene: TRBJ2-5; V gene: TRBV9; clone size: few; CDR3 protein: CASSKGTLSQETQYF; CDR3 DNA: TGTGCCAGCAGCAAAGGGACTCTTTCACAAGAGACCCAGTACTTC
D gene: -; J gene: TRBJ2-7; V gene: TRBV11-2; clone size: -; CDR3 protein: CASSPGSSYEQYF; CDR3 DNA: TGTGCCAGCAGCCCCGGGAGCTCCTACGAGCAGTACTTC
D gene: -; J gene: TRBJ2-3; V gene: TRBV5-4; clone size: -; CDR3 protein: CASSSRVHTDTQYF; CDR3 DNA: TGTGCCAGCAGCTCCCGGGTCCACACGGATACGCAGTATTTT
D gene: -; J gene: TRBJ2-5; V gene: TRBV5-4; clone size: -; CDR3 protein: CASSSQGGRETQYF; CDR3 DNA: TGTGCCAGCAGCTCCCAAGGGGGTCGGGAGACCCAGTACTTC
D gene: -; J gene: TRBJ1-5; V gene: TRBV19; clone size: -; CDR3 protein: CASTRGNQPQHF; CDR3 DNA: TGTGCCAGTACCCGGGGGAATCAGCCCCAGCATTTT
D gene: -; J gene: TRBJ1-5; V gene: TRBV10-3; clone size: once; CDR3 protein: CAISESIDSRSNQPQHF; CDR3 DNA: TGTGCCATCAGTGAGTCGATCGACAGTAGAAGCAATCAGCCCCAGCATTTT
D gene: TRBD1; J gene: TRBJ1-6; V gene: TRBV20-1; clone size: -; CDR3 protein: CSASDTGVKNSPLHF; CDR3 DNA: TGCAGTGCTAGTGACACAGGGGTCAAGAATTCACCCCTCCACTTT
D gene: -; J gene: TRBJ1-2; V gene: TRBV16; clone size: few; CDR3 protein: CASSQLTPNYGYTF; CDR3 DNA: TGTGCCAGCAGCCAATTGACACCGAACTATGGCTACACCTTC
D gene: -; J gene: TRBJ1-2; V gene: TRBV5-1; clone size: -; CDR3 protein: CASSLSGSGTYGYTF; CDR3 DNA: TGCGCCAGCAGCTTGTCAGGGTCGGGCACCTATGGCTACACCTTC
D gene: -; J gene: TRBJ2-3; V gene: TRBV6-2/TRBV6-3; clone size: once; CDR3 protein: CASRPSGTDTQYF; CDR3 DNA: TGTGCCAGCAGGCCTTCTGGCACAGATACGCAGTATTTT
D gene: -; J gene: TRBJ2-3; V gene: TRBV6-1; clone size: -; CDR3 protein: CASSGAGAGAPDTQYF; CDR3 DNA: TGTGCCAGCAGTGGGGCTGGCGCGGGGGCCCCAGATACGCAGTATTTT
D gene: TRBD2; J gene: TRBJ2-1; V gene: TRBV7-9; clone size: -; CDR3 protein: CASSPSAGSNEQFF; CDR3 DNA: TGTGCCAGCAGCCCCTCAGCGGGGAGCAATGAGCAGTTCTTC
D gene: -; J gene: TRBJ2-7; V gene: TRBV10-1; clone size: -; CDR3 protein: CASSSYEQYF; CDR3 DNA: TGCGCCAGCAGTTCTTACGAGCAGTACTTC
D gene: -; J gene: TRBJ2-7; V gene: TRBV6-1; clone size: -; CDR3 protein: CASSERYEQYF; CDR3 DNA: TGTGCCAGCAGTGAGAGATACGAGCAGTACTTC
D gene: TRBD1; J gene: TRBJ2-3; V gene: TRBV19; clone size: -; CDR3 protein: CASSLRDRGDTQYF; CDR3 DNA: TGTGCCAGTAGTCTCCGGGACAGGGGAGATACGCAGTATTTT
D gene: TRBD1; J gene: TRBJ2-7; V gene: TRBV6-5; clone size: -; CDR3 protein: CASSPRDSLYEQYF; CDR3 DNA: TGTGCCAGCAGTCCGAGGGACAGCTTGTACGAGCAGTACTTC
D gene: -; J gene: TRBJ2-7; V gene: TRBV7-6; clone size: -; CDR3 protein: CASSLALSGGSYEQYF; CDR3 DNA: TGTGCCAGCAGCTTAGCGCTATCCGGGGGAAGTTACGAGCAGTACTTC
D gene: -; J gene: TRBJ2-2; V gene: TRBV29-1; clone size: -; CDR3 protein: CSVEGQVGPNTGELFF; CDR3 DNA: TGCAGCGTTGAAGGGCAGGTGGGCCCGAACACCGGGGAGCTGTTTTTT
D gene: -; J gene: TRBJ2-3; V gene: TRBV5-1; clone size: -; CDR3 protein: CASSLGGADTQYF; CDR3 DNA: TGCGCCAGCAGCTTGGGGGGCGCAGATACGCAGTATTTT
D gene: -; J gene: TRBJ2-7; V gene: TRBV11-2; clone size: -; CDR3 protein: CASSLATTVTYEQYF; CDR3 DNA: TGTGCCAGCAGCTTAGCTACGACAGTGACTTACGAGCAGTACTTC
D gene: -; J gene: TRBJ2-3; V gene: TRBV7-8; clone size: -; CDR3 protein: CASSLVFWGHTDTQYF; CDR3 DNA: TGTGCCAGCAGCTTAGTCTTTTGGGGGCACACAGATACGCAGTATTTT
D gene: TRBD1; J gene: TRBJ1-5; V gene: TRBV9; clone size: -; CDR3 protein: CASSAADRADQPQHF; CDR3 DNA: TGTGCCAGCAGCGCAGCGGACAGGGCGGATCAGCCCCAGCATTTT
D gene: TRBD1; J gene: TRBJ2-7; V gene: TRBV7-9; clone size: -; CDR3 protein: CASSLDSGGQGRTEQCF; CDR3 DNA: TGTGCCAGCAGCTTAGATTCGGGGGGACAGGGGAGAACCGAGCAGTGCTTC
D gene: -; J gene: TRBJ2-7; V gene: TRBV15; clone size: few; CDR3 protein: CATSLDSVSYEQYF; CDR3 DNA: TGTGCCACCAGCTTGGACAGTGTCTCCTACGAGCAGTACTTC